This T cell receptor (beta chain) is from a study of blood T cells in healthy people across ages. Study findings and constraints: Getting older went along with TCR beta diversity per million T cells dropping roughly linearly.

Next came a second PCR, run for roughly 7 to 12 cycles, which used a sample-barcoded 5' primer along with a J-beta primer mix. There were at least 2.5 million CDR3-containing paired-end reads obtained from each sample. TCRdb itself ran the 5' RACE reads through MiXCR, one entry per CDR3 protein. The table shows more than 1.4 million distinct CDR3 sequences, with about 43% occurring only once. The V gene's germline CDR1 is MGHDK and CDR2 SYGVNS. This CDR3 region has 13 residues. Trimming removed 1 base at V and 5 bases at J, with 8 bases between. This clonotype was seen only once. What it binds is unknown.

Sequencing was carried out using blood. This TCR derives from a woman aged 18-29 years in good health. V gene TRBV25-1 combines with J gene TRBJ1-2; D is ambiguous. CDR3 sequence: CASSEFGRYGYTF. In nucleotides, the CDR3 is TGTGCCAGCAGTGAATTTGGACGGTATGGCTACACCTTC.